This passage covers 12 T cell receptor beta chains from one sample sequenced in a study of blood T cell repertoires in COVID-19. Assay used: immunoSEQ multiplex PCR; TCRdb lists only in-frame clones, some missing. The data hold fewer than 200,000 clones, with about 90% observed a single time. Sequenced input: peripheral blood. These receptors were obtained from a man aged 35 to 55 with active or convalescent COVID-19.

The J gene is TRBJ1-1, the V gene TRBV5-6, with D maybe TRBD1 (5 bases). This CDR3 region has 13 residues. Deletions cut 5 bases from V and 5 bases from J, with 13 bases between. Germline V CDR1 and CDR2: SGHDT, YYEEEE. Written as DNA, the CDR3 is TGTGCCAGCAGTTTTGGCAGGGTTACTGAAGCTTTCTTT. Its translation is CASSFGRVTEAFF.

The chain links TRBV15 to TRBJ2-3; maybe TRBD1 (7 bases). Germline CDR1 and CDR2: LNHNV and YYDKDF (reference sequence). This CDR3 region has 18 residues. Trimming left V 4 bases short and J 3 bases short, with 23 bases between. This CDR3 is CATSKRGGTGAPTDTQYF. As DNA, the CDR3 is TGTGCCACCAGCAAGAGGGGAGGTACAGGGGCTCCGACAGATACGCAGTATTTT. Drawing the rest from reference TRBV15 and TRBJ2-3, the complete variable domain is DAMVIQNPRYQVTQFGKPVTLSCSQTLNHNVMYWYQQKSSQAPKLLFHYYDKDFNNEADTPDNFQSRRPNTSFCFLDIRSPGLGDTAMYLCATSKRGGTGAPTDTQYFGPGTRLTVL.

The chain links TRBV7-8 to TRBJ1-6, with TRBD1 matching over 10 bases. The junction had 7 bases not matched to a gene; V was cut back by 5 bases and J by 3 bases. CDR1 is SGHVS, CDR2 FQNEAQ, per germline. The CDR3 sequence is 17 residues long. The chain's CDR3 is CASSPRTGGSYNSPLHF. CDR3 nucleotide sequence: TGTGCCAGCAGCCCGAGGACAGGGGGAAGCTATAATTCACCCCTCCACTTT. The full variable domain, with the rest looked up from reference TRBV7-8 and TRBJ1-6, is GAGVSQSPRYKVAKRGQDVALRCDPISGHVSLFWYQQALGQGPEFLTYFQNEAQLDKSGLPSDRFFAERPEGSVSTLKIQRTQQEDSAVYLCASSPRTGGSYNSPLHFGNGTRLTVT.

The chain has TRBV28 and TRBJ2-7, with 11 bases identical to TRBD2. Germline V lookup: CDR1 MDHEN, CDR2 SYDVKM. The junction had 10 bases not matched to a gene; V was cut back by 6 bases and J by 6 bases. There are 15 residues in the CDR3. Here the CDR3 DNA reads TGTGCCAGCAGCCCTCGACTAGCGGGGTTGTCCGAGCAGTACTTC. Its translation: CASSPRLAGLSEQYF.

The chain has TRBV19 and TRBJ2-2, with 8 nucleotides matching TRBD1. CDR1 LNHDA and CDR2 SQIVND come from the germline V gene (reference sequence). The CDR3 has 14 residues. Unmatched junction bases numbered 4, after V lost 6 bases and J lost 4 bases. CDR3 nucleotides: TGTGCCAGTAGAAGGACAGGGTCCACCGGGGAGCTGTTTTTT. This gives the protein CASRRTGSTGELFF. Variable domain in full (rest from reference TRBV19 and TRBJ2-2): DGGITQSPKYLFRKEGQNVTLSCEQNLNHDAMYWYRQDPGQGLRLIYYSQIVNDFQKGDIAEGYSVSREKKESFPLTVTSAQKNPTAFYLCASRRTGSTGELFFGEGSRLTVL.

The chain uses TRBV6-2 or TRBV6-3 and TRBJ1-1, with 8 bases identical to TRBD1. Germline V gene lookup returns CDR1 MNHEY and CDR2 SVGEGT. Germline trimming cut 3 bases from V and 4 bases from J; bases unmatched to any gene: 13. This CDR3 contains 17 residues. CDR3 in DNA: TGTGCCAGCAGTTATAGTAGACAGGGGATGGTGGGCACTGAAGCTTTCTTT. Its translation is CASSYSRQGMVGTEAFF.

The chain employs TRBV7-2 and TRBJ1-2; D gene ambiguous. Germline CDR1 and CDR2: SGHTA and FQGNSA. The CDR3 contains 15 residues. Trimming removed 3 bases at V and 2 bases at J, with 13 bases between. The chain's CDR3 is CASSFSGRENYGYTF. CDR3 in DNA: TGTGCCAGCAGCTTCTCCGGACGGGAAAACTATGGCTACACCTTC.

The genes are TRBV28 and TRBJ1-2, with TRBD1 identical over 8 bases. The CDR3 extends over 15 amino acids. Unmatched junction bases numbered 6, after V lost 2 bases and J lost 4 bases. Per the germline V gene, CDR1 is MDHEN and CDR2 is SYDVKM. The CDR3: CASSLGDRRIYGYTF. The CDR3 DNA sequence: TGTGCCAGCAGTTTAGGGGACAGGAGGATCTATGGCTACACCTTC.

V is TRBV19 and J is TRBJ1-1, with unresolved D. V lost 5 bases, J lost 4 bases, and 14 bases lay in between. Germline CDR1 reads LNHDA; CDR2 reads SQIVND (reference sequence). CDR3 size: 14 residues. CDR3 sequence: CASSPDYQRTEAFF. The CDR3 DNA reads as TGTGCCAGTAGTCCCGACTATCAGCGCACTGAAGCTTTCTTT.

The CDR3 loop is CASSRTVLYGYTF. The CDR3 nucleotides are TGTGCCAGCAGCAGGACAGTCCTCTATGGCTACACCTTC. V is TRBV5-5 and J is TRBJ1-2, with D maybe TRBD1 (6 bases). CDR1 is SGHKS and CDR2 is YYEKEE in the germline V gene (reference sequence). CDR3 size: 13 residues. Trimming pared 4 bases from V and 4 bases from J, leaving 11 bases between.

This chain connects TRBV2 to TRBJ1-1; weak D call: TRBD1 (5 bases). CDR3 length: 12 residues. Trimming stripped 7 bases from V and 6 bases from J, with 12 bases between. CDR1 is SNHLY and CDR2 is FYNNEI in the germline V gene. The CDR3 sequence: CASTGGFAEAFF. CDR3 DNA: TGTGCCAGCACGGGGGGGTTTGCTGAAGCTTTCTTT.

The gene calls are TRBV4-2 and TRBJ1-1; D is ambiguous. CDR3 length: 16 amino acids. Deletions cut 1 base from V and 3 bases from J, with 15 bases between. Germline CDR1 LGHNA, CDR2 YNFKEQ. CDR3 protein: CASSQGDILMDTEAFF. The CDR3 DNA is TGTGCCAGCAGCCAAGGCGACATTTTGATGGACACTGAAGCTTTCTTT.